A selection of T cell receptor beta chains follows, all from one sample in a study of post-analysis software for immune sequencing data. TCRdb reprocessed the PCR reads via MiXCR and lists one record per CDR3 protein. The repertoire holds more than 500,000 distinct CDR3 sequences, roughly 34% seen once, with 4.5% to 7.5% in the top ten. Specimen: blood. The receptor set was obtained from a girl aged 2 to 17 with multiple sclerosis. Both conserved end residues are trimmed from each CDR3. Each record gives: V gene, J gene, clone size, D gene, CDR3 protein. The D gene is left open where the match is weak. Clone size appears in some rows only: once, few, many, or a class for an expanded clone.

TRBV29-1	TRBJ2-3	.	.	NSARLVGDTQY
TRBV12-3/TRBV12-4	TRBJ2-5	.	.	ASSTHSLQETQY
TRBV6-2/TRBV6-3	TRBJ2-5	.	.	ASSKERISGGTQY
TRBV6-5	TRBJ2-1	few	TRBD2	ASSYVAGNNEQF
TRBV2	TRBJ2-1	.	TRBD1	ASSEQGAETQF
TRBV29-1	TRBJ1-2	few	TRBD1	SAPREAGGYGYT
TRBV5-1	TRBJ2-1	many	TRBD2	ASCLAGGHEQF
TRBV12-3/TRBV12-4	TRBJ1-2	.	.	ASSRILRAGANGYT
TRBV5-5	TRBJ1-5	.	.	ASSLGWGSGEPQH
TRBV7-2	TRBJ2-7	few	TRBD2	ASSPRLANDYEQY
TRBV15	TRBJ2-2	.	.	ATSRDSRERPGELF
TRBV20-1	TRBJ2-1	many	TRBD1	SARDQGQGNNEQF
TRBV3-1	TRBJ1-5	once	TRBD1	ASSQDPRQGTSNQPQH
TRBV11-2	TRBJ2-5	.	TRBD2	ASRTARGGTQY
TRBV12-3/TRBV12-4	TRBJ2-4	few	TRBD1	ASSFGTGGAKNIQY
TRBV5-1	TRBJ1-2	few	.	ASSRGGGMRYGYT
TRBV6-5	TRBJ1-2	.	.	ASSSHPGLYGYT
TRBV6-5	TRBJ1-5	.	TRBD1	ASSYAGGNQPQH
TRBV7-2	.	.	.	ASNLGRIGQETQY
TRBV7-8	TRBJ2-1	.	.	ASSLDQRVSNEQF
TRBV6-1	TRBJ1-1	few	.	ASSAIDYTEAF
TRBV3-1	TRBJ1-1	.	.	ASSHYPGGGTEAF
TRBV5-1	TRBJ1-1	.	.	ASSLARGNTEAF